This T cell receptor beta chain was retrieved from a study of CD8 T cells in Susac syndrome. Study at large: When blood was drawn, the patients with Susac syndrome were therapy-naive, on corticosteroids, or on intravenous immunoglobulin alone.

From blood CD8+ and CD4+ T cells, TCR beta sequences were generated. Random hexamers primed reverse transcription of roughly 0.45 to 1 ug RNA. An immunoSEQ multiplex PCR generated amplified TCR beta CDR3 products spanning 54 Vbeta and 13 Jbeta. MiXCR was run by TCRdb on the immunoSEQ multiplex PCR reads, yielding one entry per CDR3 protein. The sample holds tens of thousands of distinct CDR3 sequences, just over 90% seen once. This clonotype was obtained from a human donor with Susac syndrome. Sequences were obtained from CD4+ T cells from PBMCs.

This CDR3 reads CASSRGTLQETQYF. The CDR3, as DNA: TGTGCCAGCTCACGGGGGACGCTCCAAGAGACCCAGTACTTC. V gene TRBV18 combines with J gene TRBJ2-5; D tentatively reads TRBD1 or TRBD2 (5 bases each). CDR1 is KGHSH and CDR2 is LQKENI in the germline V gene. Deletions cut 4 bases from V and 1 base from J, with 10 bases between. The length of the CDR3 is 14 residues.